Sequencing of this TCR beta chain was carried out in a study of technical replicates of blood from a few donors. Between the trimmed V and J ends, which lost 5 bases and 0 bases, there was a span of 10 bases. Per the germline V gene, CDR1 is SGHTA and CDR2 is FQGTGA. The CDR3 has 14 residues. Some clones are missing from TCRdb's copy, which holds only in-frame ones; the method was immunoSEQ multiplex PCR. The sample holds about 83,000 clones; around nine tenths are singletons and the top ten take 0.25%. The chain uses TRBV7-3 and TRBJ2-5, with a tentative D call TRBD2 (5 bases). Sequenced input: T cells isolated from PBMCs. This clonotype was obtained from a human donor in good health. The CDR3 region is CASSAAGHQETQYF. The CDR3 nucleotides are TGTGCCAGCAGCGCTGCGGGTCACCAAGAGACCCAGTACTTC.